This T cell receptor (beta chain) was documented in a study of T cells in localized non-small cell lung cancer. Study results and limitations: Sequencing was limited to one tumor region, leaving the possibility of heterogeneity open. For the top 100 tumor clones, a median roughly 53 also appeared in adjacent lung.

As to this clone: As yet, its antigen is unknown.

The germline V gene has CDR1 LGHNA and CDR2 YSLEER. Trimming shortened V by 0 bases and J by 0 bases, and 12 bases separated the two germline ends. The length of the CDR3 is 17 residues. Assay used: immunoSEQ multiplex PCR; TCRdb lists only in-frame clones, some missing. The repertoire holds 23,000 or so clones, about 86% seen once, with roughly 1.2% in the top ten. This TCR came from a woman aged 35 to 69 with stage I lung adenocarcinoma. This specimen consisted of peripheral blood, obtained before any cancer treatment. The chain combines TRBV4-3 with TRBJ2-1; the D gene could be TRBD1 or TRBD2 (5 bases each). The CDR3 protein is CASSQEGAGYSYNEQFF. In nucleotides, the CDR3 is TGCGCCAGCAGCCAAGAGGGAGCAGGGTACTCCTACAATGAGCAGTTCTTC.